The clone carrying this TCR beta chain was recorded a few times. Its antigen remains unidentified. The sample belongs to a study of post-analysis software for immune sequencing data. At the level of the study: Secondary progressive, relapsing-remitting and progressive-relapsing multiple sclerosis were among the included disease courses.

This CDR3 has 17 amino acids. The V and J ends lost 6 bases and 7 bases, in that order; junction bases with no gene match: 20. The V gene's germline CDR1 is MNHNS and CDR2 SASEGT. General study points: Diversity measured as normalized Chao1 was significantly lower in multiple sclerosis patients than in controls. Higher frequency in patients than in controls was seen for about five TRBV segments, with TRBV5-6, TRBV5-1 and TRBV20-1 among them. Strong co-clustering by F measure was seen for same-batch samples.

cDNA libraries of TCR beta carried unique molecular identifiers. The authors obtained roughly 0.5 million cDNA molecules from approximately 1 to 10 million T cells. MiXCR, applied by TCRdb to the PCR reads, yields one record per CDR3 protein. The profile covers about 820,000 distinct CDR3 sequences, with 53% appearing a single time and approximately 4.5% taken by the ten largest. Sequenced sample: blood. The chain has TRBV6-1 and TRBJ1-2, with 7 bases lining up with TRBD1. This receptor was taken from a girl between 5 and 17 years old with multiple sclerosis. CDR3 nucleotides: TGTGCCAGCAGACCAGACCCCCCCGGTGTCAGGGGGTTTGGCTACACCTTC. Protein: CASRPDPPGVRGFGYTF.